This note documents a single T cell receptor (beta chain) sequence. Its antigen is still unknown. Amplified TCR beta CDR3 regions came from RNA transcripts. RT-PCR in the first round (using the HTBI primer set) targeted the TCR CDR3. TCRdb ran MiXCR on the multiplex PCR reads and lists one entry per CDR3 protein. The sample carries 250,000 or so distinct CDR3 sequences, roughly 15% recorded once. In making diagnoses, clinical symptoms, serum thyroxine and TRAb, thyroid ultrasound and orbital computed tomography were all used. The record originates from a study of T cells in Graves' hyperthyroidism and ophthalmopathy. Study-wide points: Ophthalmopathy was separated from stable hyperthyroidism by a 13 V-J model.

V trimming: 6 bases; J trimming: 6 bases; junction bases outside the gene matches: 14. The CDR3 runs to 17 residues. Germline CDR1 is SQVTM and CDR2 is ANQGSEA. V and J are TRBV29-1 and TRBJ2-1, with TRBD2 identical over 13 bases. The sequencing input was blood. This TCR derives from a woman aged 18-29 years with Graves' ophthalmopathy. The CDR3 region is CSVSYPGTSGNLNEQFF. The CDR3 DNA is TGCAGCGTCTCCTACCCCGGGACTAGCGGGAATCTCAATGAGCAGTTCTTC.